Listed below are T cell receptor beta chains from one sample, sequenced in a study of T cells after yellow fever vaccination. Using its own MiXCR run on the 5' RACE reads, TCRdb lists one record per CDR3 protein. The profile shows tens of thousands of distinct CDR3 sequences, approximately 7% of them singletons. Sample: CD8+ T cells sorted from PBMCs, taken 15 days after the yellow fever booster vaccination. The receptors derive from a man aged 30-40 years who received the YFV17D yellow fever vaccine. The CDR3 runs from the conserved cysteine through the conserved F or W. The D gene is left open where the match is weak. Clone size is not always given. Where it is, it says once, few, many or a class for expanded clones.

V	size	D	J	CDR3	DNA
TRBV11-2	many	TRBD1	TRBJ2-2	CASSLGQGRAGELFF	TGTGCCAGCAGCTTGGGACAGGGGAGGGCCGGGGAGCTGTTTTTT
TRBV12-3/TRBV12-4	many	TRBD2	TRBJ2-1	CASSFGLAGVDEQFF	TGTGCCAGCAGTTTCGGACTAGCGGGAGTCGATGAGCAGTTCTTC
TRBV9	many	NA	TRBJ1-2	CASSGTGTEDYGYTF	TGTGCCAGCAGTGGGACCGGGACGGAGGACTATGGCTACACCTTC
TRBV6-2/TRBV6-3	many	NA	TRBJ1-5	CASSYGGWNQPQHF	TGTGCCAGCAGTTACGGGGGGTGGAATCAGCCCCAGCATTTT
TRBV6-5	few	TRBD2	TRBJ2-3	CASSYGGVLPDTQYF	TGTGCCAGCAGTTACGGGGGGGTTTTGCCGGATACGCAGTATTTT
TRBV27	many	TRBD2	TRBJ2-2	CASSFLREEPTGELFF	TGTGCCAGCAGTTTCCTGCGGGAGGAACCCACCGGGGAGCTGTTTTTT
TRBV12-3/TRBV12-4	few	TRBD2	TRBJ2-1	CASTGDQRETHEQFF	TGTGCCAGCACAGGAGACCAGCGGGAGACCCATGAGCAGTTCTTC
TRBV5-1	many	NA	TRBJ1-4	CASSYLTLEEKLFF	TGCGCCAGCAGCTATTTGACTCTGGAGGAAAAACTGTTTTTT
TRBV4-3	many	NA	TRBJ2-6	CASSQEPASGANVLTF	TGCGCCAGCAGCCAAGAGCCAGCCTCTGGGGCCAACGTCCTGACTTTC
TRBV7-2	many	NA	TRBJ2-1	CASSLIRYSYNEQFF	TGTGCCAGCAGCTTGATCCGCTACTCCTACAATGAGCAGTTCTTC
TRBV4-3	few	NA	TRBJ2-4	CASSQDRGSIQYF	TGCGCCAGCAGCCAAGATCGGGGAAGCATTCAGTACTTC
TRBV6-2/TRBV6-3	NA	NA	TRBJ2-5	CASSPGLRQKETQYF	TGTGCCAGCAGCCCTGGACTACGCCAGAAGGAGACCCAGTACTTC
TRBV24-1	many	NA	TRBJ2-3	CATAFDTRTDTQYF	TGTGCCACCGCCTTCGACACCCGCACAGATACGCAGTATTTT
TRBV6-2/TRBV6-3	many	TRBD1	TRBJ2-3	CASSGTEVADTQYF	TGTGCCAGCAGCGGGACAGAAGTGGCAGATACGCAGTATTTT
TRBV5-1	many	NA	TRBJ2-2	CASSVDTGELFF	TGCGCCAGCAGCGTGGACACCGGGGAGCTGTTTTTT
TRBV25-1	many	TRBD1	TRBJ1-2	CASSDRDRNYGYTF	TGTGCCAGCAGTGATCGGGACAGAAACTATGGCTACACCTTC
TRBV4-2	many	TRBD1	TRBJ2-7	CASSQGALGQGVYEQYF	TGTGCCAGCAGCCAAGGGGCCCTAGGGCAGGGGGTCTACGAGCAGTACTTC
TRBV19	NA	NA	TRBJ1-1	CASSISGDISHAFF	TGTGCCAGTAGTATATCAGGGGACATTTCGCATGCTTTCTTT
TRBV4-1	many	NA	TRBJ2-7	CASSAGDYEQYF	TGCGCCAGCTCAGCAGGCGACTACGAGCAGTACTTC
TRBV5-1	many	NA	TRBJ2-3	CASSLDTDTQYF	TGCGCCAGCAGCTTGGACACAGATACGCAGTATTTT
TRBV7-8	many	TRBD2	TRBJ2-5	CASSSSGVETSGSETQYF	TGTGCCAGCAGCTCTTCTGGGGTAGAGACTAGCGGGAGTGAGACCCAGTACTTC
TRBV20-1	many	NA	TRBJ2-7	CSATRDRTYEQYF	TGCAGTGCTACCCGGGACCGAACCTACGAGCAGTACTTC
TRBV9	many	NA	TRBJ2-5	CASSPTGQTQYF	TGTGCCAGCAGCCCCACTGGGCAGACCCAGTACTTC
TRBV27	many	TRBD1	TRBJ2-5	CASSTGTGAQETQYF	TGTGCCAGCAGCACGGGGACAGGGGCACAAGAGACCCAGTACTTC
TRBV23-1	few	NA	TRBJ1-5	CASSHPKISSNQPQHF	TGCGCCAGCAGTCATCCAAAGATTTCTAGCAATCAGCCCCAGCATTTT
TRBV15	many	NA	TRBJ2-5	CATSRRTEETQYF	TGTGCCACCAGCAGACGGACAGAAGAGACCCAGTACTTC
TRBV7-8	NA	NA	TRBJ1-5	CASSLPGGGQPQHF	TGTGCCAGCAGCTTACCCGGGGGCGGTCAGCCCCAGCATTTT
TRBV12-3/TRBV12-4	NA	TRBD2	TRBJ2-2	CATPLREGDTGELFF	TGTGCCACCCCTCTGAGGGAGGGCGACACCGGGGAGCTGTTTTTT
TRBV20-1	many	NA	TRBJ2-7	CSARDRDSPSYEQYF	TGCAGTGCTAGAGATCGCGACAGCCCCTCCTACGAGCAGTACTTC
TRBV6-6	many	TRBD1	TRBJ2-7	CASIRGQQHEQYF	TGTGCCAGCATCAGGGGGCAGCAACACGAGCAGTACTTC
TRBV5-1	many	NA	TRBJ2-7	CASSLATGDEQYF	TGCGCCAGCAGCTTGGCCACGGGGGACGAGCAGTACTTC
TRBV5-1	many	NA	TRBJ2-1	CASHAGSEQFF	TGCGCCAGCCACGCAGGTAGTGAGCAGTTCTTC
TRBV6-5	many	NA	TRBJ2-3	CASSYAGTDTQYF	TGTGCCAGCAGTTACGCGGGTACAGATACGCAGTATTTT
TRBV11-2	many	TRBD1	TRBJ1-6	CASSFGTASPLHF	TGTGCCAGCAGCTTTGGGACAGCCTCACCCCTCCACTTT
TRBV29-1	many	NA	TRBJ2-1	CSVEALRGGNEQFF	TGCAGCGTTGAAGCTCTGAGGGGGGGTAATGAGCAGTTCTTC
TRBV4-1	many	NA	TRBJ2-7	CASSQEGTYEQYF	TGCGCCAGCAGCCAAGAAGGAACCTACGAGCAGTACTTC
TRBV11-2	NA	NA	TRBJ2-3	CASSPRRAGQEDTQYF	TGTGCCAGCAGCCCCAGAAGGGCGGGTCAGGAGGATACGCAGTATTTT
TRBV6-2/TRBV6-3	few	NA	TRBJ2-1	CASSYLSQTYNEQFF	TGTGCCAGCAGTTACCTCTCACAGACTTACAATGAGCAGTTCTTC
TRBV20-1	many	NA	TRBJ2-1	CSADMSNYNEQFF	TGCAGTGCAGATATGAGTAACTACAATGAGCAGTTCTTC
TRBV27	many	NA	TRBJ2-1	CASSLAGTYNEQFF	TGTGCCAGCAGTTTAGCGGGTACCTACAATGAGCAGTTCTTC
TRBV7-6	few	TRBD2	TRBJ2-2	CASSPPQTSGDTGELFF	TGTGCCAGCAGCCCCCCCCAGACTAGCGGAGACACCGGGGAGCTGTTTTTT
TRBV5-4	NA	TRBD1	TRBJ2-1	CASSAAGQGDNEQFF	TGTGCCAGCAGCGCGGCGGGACAGGGAGACAATGAGCAGTTCTTC
TRBV29-1	many	NA	TRBJ1-2	CSGKGRQTVTF	TGCAGCGGTAAGGGACGGCAAACGGTCACCTTC